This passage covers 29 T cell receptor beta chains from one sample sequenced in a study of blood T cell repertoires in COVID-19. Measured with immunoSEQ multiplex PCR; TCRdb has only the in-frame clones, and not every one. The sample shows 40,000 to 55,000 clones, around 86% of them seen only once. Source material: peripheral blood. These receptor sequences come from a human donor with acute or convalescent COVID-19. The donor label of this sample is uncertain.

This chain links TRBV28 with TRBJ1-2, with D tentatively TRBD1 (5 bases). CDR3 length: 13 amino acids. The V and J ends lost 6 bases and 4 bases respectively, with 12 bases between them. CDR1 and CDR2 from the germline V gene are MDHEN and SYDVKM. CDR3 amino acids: CASSPGGVYGYTF. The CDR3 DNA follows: TGTGCCAGCAGCCCCGGGGGGGTCTATGGCTACACCTTC.

The CDR3, as DNA: TGTGCCAGCAGTTTTTCCGGGTCTAACTATGGCTACACCTTC. It encodes CASSFSGSNYGYTF. This sequence joins TRBV5-6 and TRBJ1-2; D remains ambiguous. With 5 bases removed from V and 0 bases from J, the gap between germline ends came to 11 bases. Germline CDR1 and CDR2: SGHDT and YYEEEE. The CDR3 loop spans 14 amino acids.

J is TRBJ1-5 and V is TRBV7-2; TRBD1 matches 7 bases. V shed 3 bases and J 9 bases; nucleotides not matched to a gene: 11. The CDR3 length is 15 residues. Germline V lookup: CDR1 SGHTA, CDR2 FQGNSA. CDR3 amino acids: CASSFATGAEWPQHF. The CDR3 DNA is TGTGCCAGCAGCTTCGCCACAGGGGCCGAATGGCCCCAGCATTTT.

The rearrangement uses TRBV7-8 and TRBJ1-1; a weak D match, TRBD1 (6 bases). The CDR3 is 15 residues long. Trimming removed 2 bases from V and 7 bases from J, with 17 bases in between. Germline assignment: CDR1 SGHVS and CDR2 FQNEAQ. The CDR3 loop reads CASSLFGAQGGEAFF. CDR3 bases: TGTGCCAGCAGCTTATTTGGGGCGCAAGGGGGTGAAGCTTTCTTT.

CDR3 amino acids: CASSQDLLGAGGEKLFF. The DNA of the CDR3 is TGCGCCAGCAGCCAAGATCTCCTTGGGGCCGGTGGGGAAAAACTGTTTTTT. This sequence joins TRBV4-3 and TRBJ1-4, with a weak D call TRBD1 (5 bases). CDR1 is LGHNA and CDR2 is YSLEER in the germline V gene. The length of the CDR3 is 17 residues. V was shortened by 0 bases and J by 8 bases, with 19 bases between the two germline ends.

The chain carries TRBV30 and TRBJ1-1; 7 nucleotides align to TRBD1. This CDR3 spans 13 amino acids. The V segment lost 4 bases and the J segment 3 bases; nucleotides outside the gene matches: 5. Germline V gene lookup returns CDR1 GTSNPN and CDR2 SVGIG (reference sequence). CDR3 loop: CAWISTGYTEAFF. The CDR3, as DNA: TGTGCCTGGATTTCGACAGGGTACACTGAAGCTTTCTTT.

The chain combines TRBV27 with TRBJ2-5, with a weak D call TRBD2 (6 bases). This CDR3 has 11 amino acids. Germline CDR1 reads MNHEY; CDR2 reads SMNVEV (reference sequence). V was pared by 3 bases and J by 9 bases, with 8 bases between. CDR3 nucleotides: TGTGCCAGCAGTTTCTCGGGGGCCCAGTACTTC. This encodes CASSFSGAQYF.

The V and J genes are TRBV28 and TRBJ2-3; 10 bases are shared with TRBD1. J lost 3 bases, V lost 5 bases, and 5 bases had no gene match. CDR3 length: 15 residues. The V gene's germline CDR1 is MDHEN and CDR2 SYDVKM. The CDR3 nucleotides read TGTGCCAGCAGTCCCTGGGGACAGGGGACAGATACGCAGTATTTT. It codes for CASSPWGQGTDTQYF.

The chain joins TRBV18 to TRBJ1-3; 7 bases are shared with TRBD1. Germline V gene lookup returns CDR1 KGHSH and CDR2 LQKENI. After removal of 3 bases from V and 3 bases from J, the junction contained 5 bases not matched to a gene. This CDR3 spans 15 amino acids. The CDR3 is CASSPGTADGNTIYF. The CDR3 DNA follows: TGTGCCAGCTCACCGGGGACAGCGGATGGAAACACCATATATTTT. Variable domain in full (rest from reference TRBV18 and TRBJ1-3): NAGVMQNPRHLVRRRGQEARLRCSPMKGHSHVYWYRQLPEEGLKFMVYLQKENIIDESGMPKERFSAEFPKEGPSILRIQQVVRGDSAAYFCASSPGTADGNTIYFGEGSWLTVV.

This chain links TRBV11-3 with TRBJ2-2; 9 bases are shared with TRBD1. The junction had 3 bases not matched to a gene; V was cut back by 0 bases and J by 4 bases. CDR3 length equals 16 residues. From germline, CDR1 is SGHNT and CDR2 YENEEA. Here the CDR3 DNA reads TGTGCCAGCAGCTTAGAGACAGGGGGAAGCACCGGGGAGCTGTTTTTT. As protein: CASSLETGGSTGELFF. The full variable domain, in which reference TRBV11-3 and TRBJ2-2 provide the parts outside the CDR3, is EAGVVQSPRYKIIEKKQPVAFWCNPISGHNTLYWYLQNLGQGPELLIRYENEEAVDDSQLPKDRFSAERLKGVDSTLKIQPAELGDSAVYLCASSLETGGSTGELFFGEGSRLTVL.

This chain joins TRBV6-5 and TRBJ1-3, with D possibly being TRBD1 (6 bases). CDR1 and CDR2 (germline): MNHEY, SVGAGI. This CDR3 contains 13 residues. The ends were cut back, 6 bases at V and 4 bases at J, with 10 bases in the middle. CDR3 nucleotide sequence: TGTGCCAGCAGGGTAGGGGGAGGAAACACCATATATTTT. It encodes CASRVGGGNTIYF.

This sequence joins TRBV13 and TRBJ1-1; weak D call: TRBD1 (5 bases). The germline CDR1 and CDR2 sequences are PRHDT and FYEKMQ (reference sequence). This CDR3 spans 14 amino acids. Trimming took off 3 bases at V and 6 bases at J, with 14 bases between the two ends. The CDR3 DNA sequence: TGTGCCAGCAGCTTTGGGCAGGGAACCTCTGAAGCTTTCTTT. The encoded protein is CASSFGQGTSEAFF.

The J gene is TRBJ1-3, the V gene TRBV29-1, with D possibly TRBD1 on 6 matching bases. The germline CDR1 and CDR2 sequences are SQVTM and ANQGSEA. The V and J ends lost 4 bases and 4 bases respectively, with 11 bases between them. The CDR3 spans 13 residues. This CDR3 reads CSVATGSGNTIYF. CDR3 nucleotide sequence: TGCAGCGTTGCTACAGGGTCCGGAAACACCATATATTTT.

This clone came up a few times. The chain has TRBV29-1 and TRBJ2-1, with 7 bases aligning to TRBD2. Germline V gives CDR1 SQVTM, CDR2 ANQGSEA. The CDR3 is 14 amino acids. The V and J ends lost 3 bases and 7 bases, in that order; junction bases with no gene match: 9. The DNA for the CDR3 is TGCAGCGTTGATTATATAGGACTAGGTAATGAGCAGTTCTTC. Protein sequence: CSVDYIGLGNEQFF.

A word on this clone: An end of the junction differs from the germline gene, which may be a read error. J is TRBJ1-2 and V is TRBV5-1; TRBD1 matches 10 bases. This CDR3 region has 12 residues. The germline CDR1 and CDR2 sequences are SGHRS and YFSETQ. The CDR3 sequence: CASSPGGDRGLF. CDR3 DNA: TGCGCCAGCAGCCCCGGAGGGGACAGGGGACTCTTC.

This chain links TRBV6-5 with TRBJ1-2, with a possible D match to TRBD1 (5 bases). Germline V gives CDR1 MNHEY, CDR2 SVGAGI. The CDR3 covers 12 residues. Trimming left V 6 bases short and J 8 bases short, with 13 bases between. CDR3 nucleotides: TGTGCCAGCAGGCCCAGGGTGGGCGGCTACACCTTC. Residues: CASRPRVGGYTF.

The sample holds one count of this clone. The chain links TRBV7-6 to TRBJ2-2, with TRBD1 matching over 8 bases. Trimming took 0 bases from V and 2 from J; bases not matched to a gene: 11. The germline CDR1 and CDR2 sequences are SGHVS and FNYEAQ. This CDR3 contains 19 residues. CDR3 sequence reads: CASSLAILAGTGNTGELFF. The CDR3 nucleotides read TGTGCCAGCAGCTTAGCTATACTAGCCGGGACAGGAAACACCGGGGAGCTGTTTTTT.

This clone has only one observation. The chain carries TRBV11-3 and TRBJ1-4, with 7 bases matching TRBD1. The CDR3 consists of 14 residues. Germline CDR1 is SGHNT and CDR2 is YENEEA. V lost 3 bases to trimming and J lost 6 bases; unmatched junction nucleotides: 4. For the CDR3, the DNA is TGTGCCAGCAGCTTCCGGGACAGCGATGAAAAACTGTTTTTT. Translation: CASSFRDSDEKLFF. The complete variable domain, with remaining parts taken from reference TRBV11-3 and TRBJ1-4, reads EAGVVQSPRYKIIEKKQPVAFWCNPISGHNTLYWYLQNLGQGPELLIRYENEEAVDDSQLPKDRFSAERLKGVDSTLKIQPAELGDSAVYLCASSFRDSDEKLFFGSGTQLSVL.

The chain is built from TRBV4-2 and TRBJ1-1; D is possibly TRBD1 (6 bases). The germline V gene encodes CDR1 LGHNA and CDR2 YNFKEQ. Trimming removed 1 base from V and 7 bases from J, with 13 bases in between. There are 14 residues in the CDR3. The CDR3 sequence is CASSQGQVWGEAFF. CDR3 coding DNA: TGTGCCAGCAGCCAAGGACAGGTCTGGGGTGAAGCTTTCTTT.

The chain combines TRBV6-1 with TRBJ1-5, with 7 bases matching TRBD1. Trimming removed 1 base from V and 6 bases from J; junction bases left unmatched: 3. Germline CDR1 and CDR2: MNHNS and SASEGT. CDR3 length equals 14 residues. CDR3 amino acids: CASSEGQGGQPQHF. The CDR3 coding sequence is TGTGCCAGCAGTGAAGGACAGGGTGGTCAGCCCCAGCATTTT.

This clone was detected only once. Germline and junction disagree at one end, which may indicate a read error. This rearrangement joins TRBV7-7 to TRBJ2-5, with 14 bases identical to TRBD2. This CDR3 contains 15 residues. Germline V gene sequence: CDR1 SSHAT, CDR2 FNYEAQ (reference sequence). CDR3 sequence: CASSLGTSGSETQYF. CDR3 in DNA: TGTGCTAGCAGCTTAGGGACTAGCGGGAGTGAGACCCAGTACTTC. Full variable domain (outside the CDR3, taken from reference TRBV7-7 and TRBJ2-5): GAGVSQSPRYKVTKRGQDVTLRCDPISSHATLYWYQQALGQGPEFLTYFNYEAQPDKSGLPSDRFSAERPEGSISTLTIQRTEQRDSAMYRCASSLGTSGSETQYFGPGTRLLVL.

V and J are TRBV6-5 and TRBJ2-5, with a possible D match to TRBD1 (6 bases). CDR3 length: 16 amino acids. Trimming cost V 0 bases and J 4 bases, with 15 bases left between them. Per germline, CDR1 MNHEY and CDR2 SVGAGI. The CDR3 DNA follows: TGTGCCAGCAGTTACTCATCCCCAGGGGTCCGAGAGACCCAGTACTTC. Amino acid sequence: CASSYSSPGVRETQYF.

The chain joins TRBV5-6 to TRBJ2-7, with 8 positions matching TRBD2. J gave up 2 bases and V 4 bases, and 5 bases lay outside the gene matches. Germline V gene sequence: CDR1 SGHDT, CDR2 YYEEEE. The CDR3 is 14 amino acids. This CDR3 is CASSRSGGAYEQYF. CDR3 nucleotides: TGTGCCAGCAGCCGCAGCGGGGGAGCCTACGAGCAGTACTTC.

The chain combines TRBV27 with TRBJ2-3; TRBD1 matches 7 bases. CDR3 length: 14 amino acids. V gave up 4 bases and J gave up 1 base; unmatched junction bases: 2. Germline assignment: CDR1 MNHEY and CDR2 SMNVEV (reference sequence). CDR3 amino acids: CASSWDSGTDTQYF. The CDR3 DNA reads TGTGCCAGCAGTTGGGACAGCGGCACAGATACGCAGTATTTT.

This CDR3 is CASRLTGSGANVLTF. In nucleotides, the CDR3 is TGTGCCAGCCGCCTGACAGGCTCTGGGGCCAACGTCCTGACTTTC. This chain links TRBV6-4 with TRBJ2-6, with D possibly being TRBD1 (6 bases). Germline-derived CDR1 and CDR2 are MRHNA and SNTAGT. The CDR3 loop spans 15 amino acids. Trimming removed 8 bases from V and 0 bases from J, with 11 bases in between.

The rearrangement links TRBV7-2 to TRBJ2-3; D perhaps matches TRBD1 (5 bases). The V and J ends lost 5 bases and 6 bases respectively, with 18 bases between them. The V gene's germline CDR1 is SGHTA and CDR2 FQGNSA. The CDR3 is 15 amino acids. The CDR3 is CASSERILGPDTQYF. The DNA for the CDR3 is TGTGCCAGCAGCGAAAGGATACTGGGGCCTGATACGCAGTATTTT.

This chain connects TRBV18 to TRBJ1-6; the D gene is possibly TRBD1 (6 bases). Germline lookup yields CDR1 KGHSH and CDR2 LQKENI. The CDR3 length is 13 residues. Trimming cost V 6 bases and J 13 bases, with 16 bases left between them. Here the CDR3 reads CASSPGQKFPLHF. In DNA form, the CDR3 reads TGTGCCAGCTCGCCAGGACAGAAATTCCCCCTCCACTTT.

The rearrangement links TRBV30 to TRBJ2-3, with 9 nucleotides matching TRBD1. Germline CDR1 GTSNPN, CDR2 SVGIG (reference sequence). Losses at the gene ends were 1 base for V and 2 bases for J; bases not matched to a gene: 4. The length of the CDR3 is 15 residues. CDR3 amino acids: CAWSARDRVTDTQYF. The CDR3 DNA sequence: TGTGCCTGGAGTGCAAGGGACAGGGTCACAGATACGCAGTATTTT.

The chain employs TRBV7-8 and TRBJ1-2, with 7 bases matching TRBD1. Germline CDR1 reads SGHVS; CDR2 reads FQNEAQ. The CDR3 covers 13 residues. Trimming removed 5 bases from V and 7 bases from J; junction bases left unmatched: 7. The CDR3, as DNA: TGTGCCAGCAGCCCACAGACAGGGTCTGGCTACACCTTC. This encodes CASSPQTGSGYTF. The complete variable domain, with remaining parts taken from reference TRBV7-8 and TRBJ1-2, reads GAGVSQSPRYKVAKRGQDVALRCDPISGHVSLFWYQQALGQGPEFLTYFQNEAQLDKSGLPSDRFFAERPEGSVSTLKIQRTQQEDSAVYLCASSPQTGSGYTFGSGTRLTVV.